This is a list of T cell receptor beta chains from one sample in a study of response to subunit inactivated influenza vaccine. A single record per CDR3 protein comes from TCRdb applying MiXCR to the RT-PCR reads. This table has over 800,000 distinct CDR3 sequences, about 20% appearing once. The material was PBMCs from blood, obtained around 5 days after vaccination. These receptors were obtained from a middle-aged man who received an inactivated influenza vaccine. Both conserved end residues are part of each CDR3. Each record gives: clone size, D gene, J gene, V gene, CDR3 protein, CDR3 DNA. D genes are given only for firm matches. Clone size appears in some rows only: once, few, many, or a class for an expanded clone.

- - TRBJ2-4 TRBV5-1 CASSLGGWDIQYF TGCGCCAGCAGCTTGGGGGGTTGGGACATTCAGTACTTC
many - TRBJ2-7 TRBV7-2 CASSPLTTPIYEQYF TGTGCCAGCAGCCCCCTGACCACGCCAATCTACGAGCAGTACTTC
few - TRBJ2-2 TRBV4-3 CASSRRRGAETGELFF TGCGCCAGCAGCCGACGACGGGGCGCCGAAACCGGGGAGCTGTTTTTT
few - TRBJ2-7 TRBV7-2 CASSFRDGDYEQYF TGTGCCAGCAGCTTCCGGGACGGGGACTACGAGCAGTACTTC
few - TRBJ2-3 TRBV24-1 CATSDNKGDTQYF TGTGCCACCAGTGACAATAAAGGAGATACGCAGTATTTT
few TRBD1 TRBJ2-2 TRBV12-3/TRBV12-4 CASSLRQGPTGELFF TGTGCCAGCAGTTTAAGACAGGGTCCCACCGGGGAGCTGTTTTTT
- TRBD1 TRBJ2-4 TRBV28 CASSLWTGGRNIQYF TGTGCCAGCAGTTTATGGACAGGGGGGCGTAACATTCAGTACTTC
- - TRBJ2-1 TRBV5-1 CASSSVGTSYNEQFF TGCGCCAGCAGCTCGGTAGGGACATCCTACAATGAGCAGTTCTTC
few TRBD1 TRBJ2-7 TRBV10-1 CASGRGTGRGEQYF TGCGCCAGCGGGAGAGGGACAGGGAGGGGCGAGCAGTACTTC
once - TRBJ2-1 TRBV20-1 CSARDGGTNEQFF TGCAGTGCTAGAGATGGCGGGACCAATGAGCAGTTCTTC
few - TRBJ2-1 TRBV5-1 CASSLVGTEQFF TGCGCCAGCAGCTTGGTAGGAACCGAGCAGTTCTTC
- - TRBJ2-1 TRBV11-2 CASSWGGGPYNEQFF TGTGCCAGCAGCTGGGGCGGGGGCCCCTACAATGAGCAGTTCTTC
- - TRBJ1-4 TRBV27 CASSLNRRYEKLFF TGTGCCAGCAGTCTGAATAGGCGGTATGAAAAACTGTTTTTT
few TRBD1 TRBJ2-7 TRBV3-1 CASSPSASGTGGNEQYF TGTGCCAGCAGCCCGTCAGCCTCCGGGACAGGGGGCAACGAGCAGTACTTC
few - TRBJ1-1 TRBV7-2 CASSLNTGRTEAFF TGTGCCAGCAGCTTAAATACGGGGAGAACTGAAGCTTTCTTT
many - TRBJ2-3 TRBV20-1 CSARTGDSTDTQYF TGCAGTGCTAGGACAGGTGACAGCACAGATACGCAGTATTTT
few - TRBJ2-3 TRBV10-2 CASSIFKGGGSTDTQYF TGCGCCAGCAGTATTTTCAAAGGGGGGGGTAGCACAGATACGCAGTATTTT
few TRBD2 TRBJ2-5 TRBV6-5 CASSYWWVGSGAQETQYF TGTGCCAGCAGTTATTGGTGGGTCGGTAGCGGGGCCCAAGAGACCCAGTACTTC
- TRBD2 TRBJ2-1 TRBV20-1 CSARDAGGPINEQFF TGCAGTGCTAGAGATGCGGGGGGCCCGATAAATGAGCAGTTCTTC
- - TRBJ1-5 TRBV7-8 CASSPVGQAFFQPQHF TGTGCCAGCAGCCCCGTAGGGCAGGCGTTCTTTCAGCCCCAGCATTTT
few TRBD2 TRBJ2-1 TRBV10-2 CASSVLAGGHNEQFF TGCGCCAGCAGTGTCTTAGCGGGGGGTCACAATGAGCAGTTCTTC
- - TRBJ2-1 TRBV24-1 CATSDLGESSYNEQFF TGTGCCACCAGTGATTTGGGGGAAAGCTCCTACAATGAGCAGTTCTTC
- TRBD1 TRBJ2-1 TRBV25-1 CASSDIGTASLWEQFF TGTGCCAGCAGTGATATTGGGACAGCATCGCTATGGGAGCAGTTCTTC
many - TRBJ2-3 TRBV20-1 CSASWASTDTQYF TGCAGTGCCTCATGGGCTAGCACAGATACGCAGTATTTT
- TRBD2 TRBJ2-1 TRBV6-5 CASSYSILAGANEQFF TGTGCCAGCAGTTACTCTATTCTAGCGGGAGCCAATGAGCAGTTCTTC
- - TRBJ2-7 TRBV28 CASSFTGTPEYEQYF TGTGCCAGCAGTTTCACCGGGACTCCAGAGTACGAGCAGTACTTC
- TRBD2 TRBJ2-2 TRBV9 CASSVASGSWNTGELFF TGTGCCAGCAGCGTAGCTAGCGGGAGTTGGAACACCGGGGAGCTGTTTTTT
- - TRBJ1-3 TRBV7-8 CASSLIGRSSGNTIYF TGTGCCAGCAGCCTTATAGGACGGAGCTCTGGAAACACCATATATTTT
many - TRBJ2-2 TRBV6-5 CASSSQSRLGSGELFF TGTGCCAGCAGTTCCCAATCGAGGCTGGGTTCCGGGGAGCTGTTTTTT
few TRBD2 TRBJ2-7 TRBV6-1 CASQGLAGPYEQYF TGTGCCAGTCAAGGACTAGCGGGCCCCTACGAGCAGTACTTC
few - TRBJ2-7 TRBV28 CASSPLSWSMYEQYF TGTGCCAGCAGTCCCCTCTCGTGGAGTATGTACGAGCAGTACTTC
many - TRBJ1-1 TRBV12-3/TRBV12-4 CASSLGTEAFF TGCGCCAGCAGCTTGGGCACTGAAGCTTTCTTT
- TRBD2 TRBJ2-7 TRBV20-1 CSARVSPLSGGSYEQYF TGCAGTGCTAGGGTCTCGCCACTATCGGGAGGGTCCTACGAGCAGTACTTC
- - TRBJ2-1 TRBV7-9 CASSPHKDSSYNEQFF TGTGCCAGCAGCCCCCACAAAGACAGCTCCTACAATGAGCAGTTCTTC
few - TRBJ1-6 TRBV18 CASSPGGNNSPLHF TGTGCCAGCTCACCAGGCGGAAATAATTCACCCCTCCACTTT
many TRBD2 TRBJ2-1 TRBV12-5 CASGGSGSGEQFF TGTGCTAGTGGTGGGAGCGGGAGTGGTGAGCAGTTCTTC
- - TRBJ2-2 TRBV4-3 CASSPSGSPNGELFF TGCGCCAGCAGCCCCTCCGGGTCACCTAACGGGGAGCTGTTTTTT
many - TRBJ2-5 TRBV20-1 CSAERVGETQYF TGCAGTGCCGAAAGGGTAGGAGAGACCCAGTACTTC
few - TRBJ2-2 TRBV6-5 CASSYSGRGTGELFF TGTGCCAGCAGTTACTCCGGTCGAGGGACCGGGGAGCTGTTTTTT
- TRBD1 TRBJ2-5 TRBV11-2 CASSLGGTGGRETQYF TGTGCCAGCAGCTTAGGTGGGACAGGGGGCCGAGAGACCCAGTACTTC